Listed here are 13 T cell receptor beta chains from one sample, sequenced in a study of shared clonotypes between healthy human individuals. Assay used: immunoSEQ multiplex PCR; TCRdb lists only in-frame clones, some missing. The table includes approximately 600,000 clones, 85% to 95% detected once. Naive CD8 cells comprised CD45RO-negative, CCR7-positively selected cells, excluding terminally differentiated effector memory CD45RA+ cells. The sequenced sample was naive CD8+ T cells sorted from blood. These receptors all stem from a woman aged 25-40 years in good health.

This sequence joins TRBV10-3 and TRBJ2-1; D unresolved. This CDR3 is 14 amino acids long. The germline gives CDR1 ENHRY, CDR2 SYGVKD. Trimming removed 3 bases at V and 8 bases at J, with 14 bases between. The CDR3 DNA follows: TGTGCCATCAGTGACCTTGCCGCCGGCGATGAGCAGTTCTTC. Translated: CAISDLAAGDEQFF.

The chain has TRBV19 and TRBJ1-5, with D possibly TRBD1 on 5 matching bases. V was shortened by 3 bases and J by 4 bases, with 13 bases between the two germline ends. The CDR3 spans 15 residues. Germline CDR1 and CDR2: LNHDA and SQIVND (reference sequence). The CDR3 sequence is CASSIWAEGNQPQHF. The CDR3 DNA sequence: TGTGCCAGTAGTATTTGGGCCGAGGGGAATCAGCCCCAGCATTTT.

This chain joins TRBV7-8 and TRBJ2-3; 7 bases align to TRBD2. The CDR3 runs to 16 residues. The germline V gene encodes CDR1 SGHVS and CDR2 FQNEAQ. The V gene end was trimmed by 1 base and the J gene end by 3 bases; junction bases not matched to a gene: 7. CDR3 in DNA: TGTGCCAGCAGCTTAGTGCGGGGGTTGGGGACAGATACGCAGTATTTT. It codes for CASSLVRGLGTDTQYF.

This sequence joins TRBV7-9 and TRBJ2-7; no clear D gene. The CDR3 length is 14 residues. In germline, CDR1 is SEHNR, CDR2 FQNEAQ (reference sequence). Trimming took 3 bases from V and 6 from J, leaving 15 bases between them. CDR3 DNA sequence: TGTGCCAGCAGCTTTTTGACCGCCTCGGGCGAGCAGTACTTC. Translating gives CASSFLTASGEQYF.

To note about this clone: Other DNA sequences in the sample encode the same CDR3. The CDR3 coding sequence is TGTGCCAGCAGTGAGCGAGGGGGCACTGAAGCTTTCTTT. It translates to CASSERGGTEAFF. This sequence joins TRBV2 and TRBJ1-1; D may be TRBD1 (6 bases). The CDR3 has 13 residues. Germline loops: CDR1 SNHLY, CDR2 FYNNEI. V lost 3 bases to trimming and J lost 4 bases, with 9 bases between them. Variable domain in full (rest from reference TRBV2 and TRBJ1-1): EPEVTQTPSHQVTQMGQEVILRCVPISNHLYFYWYRQILGQKVEFLVSFYNNEISEKSEIFDDQFSVERPDGSNFTLKIRSTKLEDSAMYFCASSERGGTEAFFGQGTRLTVV.

The J gene is TRBJ2-1, the V gene TRBV7-3, with D maybe TRBD2 (6 bases). The V and J ends lost 2 bases and 2 bases respectively, with 13 bases between them. CDR1 and CDR2 from the germline V gene are SGHTA and FQGTGA. CDR3 length equals 16 residues. The CDR3 loop reads CASSLLAGFAYNEQFF. The CDR3 coding sequence is TGTGCCAGCAGCTTACTTGCGGGATTCGCCTACAATGAGCAGTTCTTC.

Only one count was recorded for this clone. This chain connects TRBV6-4 to TRBJ1-1, with a tentative D call TRBD1 (5 bases). Deletions cut 6 bases from V and 0 bases from J, with 17 bases between. The CDR3 extends over 16 amino acids. CDR1 is MRHNA, CDR2 SNTAGT, per germline. Written as DNA, the CDR3 is TGTGCCAGCAGCCAGCAAGGGGCCCGAGTGAACACTGAAGCTTTCTTT. Translation: CASSQQGARVNTEAFF.

For the CDR3, the DNA is TGTGCCAGCAGTGAAACATACAGGGAGGGGTCCTACGAGCAGTACTTC. This translates into CASSETYREGSYEQYF. This chain links TRBV2 with TRBJ2-7; weak D call: TRBD2 (7 bases). The CDR3 totals 16 residues. Germline loops: CDR1 SNHLY, CDR2 FYNNEI. V lost 2 bases to trimming and J lost 1 base, with 15 bases between them.

V usage is TRBV5-4 and J usage is TRBJ1-2; 7 nucleotides line up with TRBD1. Unmatched junction bases numbered 10, after V lost 0 bases and J lost 5 bases. The germline V gene encodes CDR1 SGHNT and CDR2 YYREEE (reference sequence). The CDR3 is made up of 16 amino acids. The CDR3: CASSLAPTGLRYGYTF. The CDR3 coding sequence is TGTGCCAGCAGCTTGGCCCCGACAGGGTTGCGGTATGGCTACACCTTC.

The rearrangement uses TRBV5-1 and TRBJ2-3; D is perhaps TRBD2 (6 bases). The CDR3 has 13 amino acids. Germline CDR1 SGHRS, CDR2 YFSETQ. Trimming pared 0 bases from V and 7 bases from J, leaving 9 bases between. CDR3 nucleotide sequence: TGCGCCAGCAGCTTGGCTGGGGACTATACGCAGTATTTT. Residues: CASSLAGDYTQYF.

The table lists this clone with a count of one. The V and J genes are TRBV9 and TRBJ1-2; 8 positions agree with TRBD1. Germline loops: CDR1 SGDLS, CDR2 YYNGEE. The CDR3 sequence is 13 residues long. J was trimmed by 3 bases and V by 2 bases; bases with no gene match: 0. The CDR3 nucleotides are TGTGCCAGCAGCGTGGGACAGGACTATGGCTACACCTTC. As protein: CASSVGQDYGYTF.

The chain recombines TRBV27 with TRBJ2-1; D ambiguous. The CDR3 is 14 amino acids. The germline gives CDR1 MNHEY, CDR2 SMNVEV (reference sequence). V was cut by 3 bases and J by 5 bases, with 11 bases left in between. This CDR3 reads CASSLIGSNNEQFF. CDR3 DNA sequence: TGTGCCAGCAGTTTGATCGGGTCCAACAATGAGCAGTTCTTC.

This clone has just a few counts. V is TRBV10-3 and J is TRBJ1-2; D might be TRBD1 (5 bases). Trimming removed 10 bases from V and 0 bases from J, with 15 bases in between. The CDR3 has 14 residues. Germline CDR1 is ENHRY and CDR2 is SYGVKD. The CDR3 region has the DNA TGTGCCACCACGACAGAGGTTCCTAACTATGGCTACACCTTC. Its translation is CATTTEVPNYGYTF.